One sample yielded the 10 T cell receptor beta chains listed below, sequenced in a study of shared clonotypes between healthy human individuals. Generated by immunoSEQ multiplex PCR, the TCRdb table keeps only in-frame clones and is missing some. The sample lists about 2 million clones, 95% occurring once. Specimen: naive CD4+ T cells sorted from blood. The subset: CD45RA+ positively selected. The receptor source for this set is a man aged 18-30 years in good health.

The J gene is TRBJ1-4, the V gene TRBV7-9; the match to TRBD1 covers 10 bases. Germline CDR1 is SEHNR and CDR2 is FQNEAQ (reference sequence). Trimming took 3 bases from V and 3 from J; bases not matched to a gene: 1. The CDR3 extends over 15 amino acids. CDR3 DNA sequence: TGTGCCAGCAGCTTCGACAGGGGGCCTAATGAAAAACTGTTTTTT. This gives the protein CASSFDRGPNEKLFF.

This clone has just one count. The rearrangement uses TRBV29-1 and TRBJ1-2, with D tentatively TRBD1 (5 bases). The CDR3 consists of 14 residues. Germline assignment: CDR1 SQVTM and CDR2 ANQGSEA. V lost 4 bases and J lost 5, with 17 bases in between. The CDR3 DNA follows: TGCAGCGTTGCCCCTGGGACGGGTGGTTATGGCTACACCTTC. It is translated as CSVAPGTGGYGYTF.

The gene calls are TRBV6-1 and TRBJ1-4; TRBD1 is a possible D gene (5 bases). CDR1 is MNHNS, CDR2 SASEGT, per germline. The V end was cut by 0 bases, the J end by 4 bases, with 12 bases between. This CDR3 contains 16 residues. In DNA form, the CDR3 reads TGTGCCAGCAGTGAAGCTCTAGATGGGGGTAATGAAAAACTGTTTTTT. As protein: CASSEALDGGNEKLFF.

The rearrangement joins TRBV5-1 to TRBJ2-1, with D unclear. V dropped 5 bases and J dropped 4 bases, with 10 bases sitting between them. Germline V gene data show CDR1 as SGHRS and CDR2 as YFSETQ. This CDR3 has 13 residues. In DNA, the CDR3 is TGCGCCAGCAGATCCCAGATGTACAATGAGCAGTTCTTC. This encodes CASRSQMYNEQFF.

Only one count was recorded for this clone. This chain uses TRBV4-1 with TRBJ1-6; weak D call: TRBD1 (5 bases). Germline V gene lookup returns CDR1 MGHRA and CDR2 YSYEKL. Deletions cut 2 bases from V and 7 bases from J, with 15 bases between. The CDR3 consists of 16 residues. CDR3 amino acids: CASSQTARGDNSPLHF. CDR3 in DNA: TGCGCCAGCAGCCAAACCGCGCGGGGGGACAATTCACCCCTCCACTTT.

V and J are TRBV27 and TRBJ2-1, with 12 bases aligning to TRBD1. V dropped 6 bases and J dropped 8; count of bases not matched to a gene: 8. Germline CDR1 and CDR2: MNHEY and SMNVEV (reference sequence). The CDR3 is 15 residues long. The CDR3 nucleotides are TGTGCCAGCAGGAGAGGGACAGGGGGCGGGGATGAGCAGTTCTTC. Its protein product is CASRRGTGGGDEQFF.

This clone was detected once. CDR3 protein: CASSLTDSYEQYF. In nucleotides, the CDR3 is TGTGCCAGCAGTCTGACGGACTCCTACGAGCAGTACTTC. This rearrangement joins TRBV6-5 to TRBJ2-7; no reliable D call. Per the germline V gene, CDR1 is MNHEY and CDR2 is SVGAGI. The V end was cut by 5 bases, the J end by 0 bases, with 8 bases between. There are 13 residues in the CDR3.

V gene TRBV5-5 combines with J gene TRBJ2-5; 10 nucleotides align to TRBD2. CDR3 length equals 15 residues. CDR1 and CDR2 (germline): SGHKS, YYEKEE (reference sequence). The junction had 5 bases not matched to a gene; V was cut back by 1 base and J by 5 bases. As DNA, the CDR3 is TGTGCCAGCAGCTTGCATAGCGGGAGGACGGAGACCCAGTACTTC. Its translation: CASSLHSGRTETQYF.

The chain uses TRBV28 and TRBJ1-5, with 8 positions matching TRBD1. Germline V gene data show CDR1 as MDHEN and CDR2 as SYDVKM. CDR3 length: 18 residues. Trimming cost V 3 bases and J 3 bases; bases outside gene matches: 13. DNA for the CDR3: TGTGCCAGCAGTTTTCTCACACCGGGACAGGCGCACAATCAGCCCCAGCATTTT. Its translation: CASSFLTPGQAHNQPQHF.

This clone was observed a handful of times. Other DNA sequences of this sample code for an identical CDR3. The rearrangement links TRBV2 to TRBJ2-7; no firm D call. The V and J ends lost 0 bases and 4 bases respectively, with 1 base between them. CDR3 size: 11 residues. CDR1 and CDR2 from the germline V gene are SNHLY and FYNNEI. The CDR3 reads CASSEAYEQYF. Here the CDR3 DNA reads TGTGCCAGCAGTGAAGCTTACGAGCAGTACTTC.